These T cell receptor beta chains were read from a single sample in a study of T-cell reconstitution after alpha-beta-depleted transplantation in children. TCRdb independently ran MiXCR on the PCR reads; one entry per CDR3 protein. This table holds almost 500,000 distinct CDR3 sequences, around 13% found once. The sequencing here drew on PBMCs from the stem cell graft donor, taken from the stem cell graft. These receptors originate from a human donor who donated a stem cell graft to a child with combined immunodeficiency. Each CDR3 is given with its conserved first and last residue. D genes are given only for firm matches. Size is stated for part of the rows, as once, few or many counts, or as a class when the clone is expanded.

v_call	j_call	clone_size	d_call	cdr3_nt	cdr3_aa
TRBV5-4	TRBJ2-6	few	.	TGTGCCAGCAGCTACTTAGCAGGCCCTGGGGCCAACGTCCTGACTTTC	CASSYLAGPGANVLTF
TRBV4-3	TRBJ2-7	.	.	TGCGCCAGCAGCCAAGGTGGTAGTGGGGTCTACGAGCAGTACTTC	CASSQGGSGVYEQYF
TRBV5-1	TRBJ2-1	few	.	TGCGCCAGCAGCTTGGCCGGGACAAACTCCTACAATGAGCAGTTCTTC	CASSLAGTNSYNEQFF
TRBV7-9	TRBJ1-1	few	.	TGTGCCAGCAGCTTACGGGGGAGCTGGGGACCGAACACTGAAGCTTTCTTT	CASSLRGSWGPNTEAFF
TRBV28	TRBJ2-4	few	.	TGTGCCAGCACCATAGATGGGACGGCCAAAAACATTCAGTACTTC	CASTIDGTAKNIQYF
TRBV2	TRBJ2-4	many	.	TGTGCCAGCAGTAAAGACAGCCGGTTAGCCAAAAACATTCAGTACTTC	CASSKDSRLAKNIQYF
TRBV28	TRBJ2-3	.	.	TGTGCCAGCAGTCCCACCCCCCAGGGACCCACAGATACGCAGTATTTT	CASSPTPQGPTDTQYF
TRBV9	TRBJ2-5	.	.	TGTGCCAGCAGCCCCTGGGACCTCCAAGAGACCCAGTACTTC	CASSPWDLQETQYF
TRBV6-2/TRBV6-3	TRBJ2-7	few	TRBD1	TGTGCCAGCAGTTATCCCGACAGGGGCGCCATCTCCTACGAGCAGTACTTC	CASSYPDRGAISYEQYF
TRBV15	TRBJ2-7	.	.	TGTGCCACCAGCACCATCACTAGGATACCTTACGAGCAGTACTTC	CATSTITRIPYEQYF
TRBV24-1	TRBJ2-3	few	TRBD2	TGTGCCACCAGTGATCCCGGGACTAGCGGGAGCGACACGCCAGATACGCAGTATTTT	CATSDPGTSGSDTPDTQYF
TRBV12-3/TRBV12-4	TRBJ2-3	few	.	TGTGCCAGCAGTTGGAACGGGGGCCCCACAGATACGCAGTATTTT	CASSWNGGPTDTQYF
TRBV5-5	TRBJ2-4	few	.	TGTGCCAGCAGCTTAAGAGGAGCCCTTAAAAACATTCAGTACTTC	CASSLRGALKNIQYF
TRBV5-1	TRBJ1-2	.	.	TGCGCCAGCAGCCAAACAGGGTTCTATGGCTACACCTTC	CASSQTGFYGYTF
TRBV29-1	TRBJ2-1	many	TRBD1	TGCAGCGTTGAGGAATCCGGGACAGGTGGTTACAATGAGCAGTTCTTC	CSVEESGTGGYNEQFF
TRBV4-3	TRBJ2-4	.	.	TGCGCCAGCAGCCATAGCGAGGGGGGCATTCAGTACTTC	CASSHSEGGIQYF
TRBV29-1	TRBJ1-3	.	.	TGCAGCGTTGGTGGGGACGGTAGCTCTGGAAACACCATATATTTT	CSVGGDGSSGNTIYF
TRBV6-4	TRBJ2-3	.	.	TGTGCCAGCAGTAAAGAGTACACAGATACGCAGTATTTT	CASSKEYTDTQYF
TRBV5-1	TRBJ2-3	few	TRBD2	TGCGCCAGCAGCGGTGATAGCGGGAGTACAGATACGCAGTATTTT	CASSGDSGSTDTQYF
TRBV30	TRBJ2-2	few	TRBD1	TGTGCCCGAACTACAGGGGAATTAGGCACCGGGGAGCTGTTTTTT	CARTTGELGTGELFF
TRBV7-2	TRBJ1-2	many	.	TGTGCCAGCAGCTTAGCGCGGGGCTATGGCTACACCTTC	CASSLARGYGYTF
TRBV27	TRBJ2-7	.	TRBD2	TGTGCCAGCAATTACCGGCGGGAGGGCTACGAGCAGTACTTC	CASNYRREGYEQYF
TRBV12-3/TRBV12-4	TRBJ2-3	few	.	TGTGCCAGCAGTTTTGGGCTAGTGATCACAGATACGCAGTATTTT	CASSFGLVITDTQYF
TRBV6-2/TRBV6-3	TRBJ2-7	many	TRBD2	TGTGCCAGCAGTTACGCGGGAGGGCCCTACGAGCAGTACTTC	CASSYAGGPYEQYF
TRBV20-1	TRBJ2-7	many	.	TGCAGTGCCCACCACCGGTTGATGAGCTCCTACGAGCAGTACTTC	CSAHHRLMSSYEQYF
TRBV5-5	TRBJ2-7	many	.	TGTGCCAGCAGCTCGCAGGGAGACTCCTACGAGCAGTACTTC	CASSSQGDSYEQYF
TRBV5-5	TRBJ2-1	few	TRBD2	TGTGCCAGCAGAAGCGGGGTGAACTACAATGAGCAGTTCTTC	CASRSGVNYNEQFF
TRBV27	TRBJ2-7	few	.	TGTGCCAGCAGTCCCCGCGGGGTTCTCTACGAGCAGTACTTC	CASSPRGVLYEQYF